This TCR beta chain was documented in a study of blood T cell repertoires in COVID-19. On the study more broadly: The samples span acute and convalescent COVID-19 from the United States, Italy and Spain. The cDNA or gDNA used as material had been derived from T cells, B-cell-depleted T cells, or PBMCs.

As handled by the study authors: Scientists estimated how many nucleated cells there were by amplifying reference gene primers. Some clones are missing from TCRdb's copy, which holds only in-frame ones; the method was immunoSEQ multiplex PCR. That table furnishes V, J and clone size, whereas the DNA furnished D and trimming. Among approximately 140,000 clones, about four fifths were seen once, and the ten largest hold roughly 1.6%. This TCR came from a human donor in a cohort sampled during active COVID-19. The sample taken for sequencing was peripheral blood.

The CDR3 is CASSLGGTGLGNTIYF. As DNA, the CDR3 is TGTGCCAGCAGCTTAGGGGGGACAGGGCTTGGAAACACCATATATTTT. The chain uses TRBV7-6 and TRBJ1-3; TRBD1 matches 9 bases. CDR3 length: 16 amino acids. J was trimmed by 3 bases and V by 1 base; bases with no gene match: 4. Germline CDR1 SGHVS, CDR2 FNYEAQ.